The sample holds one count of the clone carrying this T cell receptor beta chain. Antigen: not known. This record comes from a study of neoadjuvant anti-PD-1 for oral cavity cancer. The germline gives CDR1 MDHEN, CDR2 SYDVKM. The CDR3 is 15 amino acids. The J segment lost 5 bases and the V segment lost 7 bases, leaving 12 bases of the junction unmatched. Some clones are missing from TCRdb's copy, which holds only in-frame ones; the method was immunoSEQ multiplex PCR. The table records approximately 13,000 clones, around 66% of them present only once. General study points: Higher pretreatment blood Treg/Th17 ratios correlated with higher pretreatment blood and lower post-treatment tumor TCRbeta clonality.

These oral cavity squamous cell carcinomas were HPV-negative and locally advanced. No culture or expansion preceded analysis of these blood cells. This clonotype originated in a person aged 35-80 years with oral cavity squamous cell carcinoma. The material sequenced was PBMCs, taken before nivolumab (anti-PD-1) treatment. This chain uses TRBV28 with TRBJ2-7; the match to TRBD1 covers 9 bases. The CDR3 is CASTDTGTGSHEQYF. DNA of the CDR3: TGTGCCAGCACCGACACCGGGACAGGGTCTCACGAGCAGTACTTC.